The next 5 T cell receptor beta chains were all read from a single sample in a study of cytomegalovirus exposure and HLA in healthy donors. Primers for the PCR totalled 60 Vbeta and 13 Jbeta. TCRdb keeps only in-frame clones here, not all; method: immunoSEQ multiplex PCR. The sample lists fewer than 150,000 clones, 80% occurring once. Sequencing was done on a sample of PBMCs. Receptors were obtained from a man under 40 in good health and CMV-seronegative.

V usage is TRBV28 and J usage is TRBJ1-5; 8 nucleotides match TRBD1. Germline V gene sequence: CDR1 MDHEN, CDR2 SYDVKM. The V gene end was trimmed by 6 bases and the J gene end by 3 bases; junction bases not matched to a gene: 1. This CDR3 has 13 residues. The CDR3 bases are TGTGCCAGCAGGGACAGGGACAATCAGCCCCAGCATTTT. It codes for CASRDRDNQPQHF.

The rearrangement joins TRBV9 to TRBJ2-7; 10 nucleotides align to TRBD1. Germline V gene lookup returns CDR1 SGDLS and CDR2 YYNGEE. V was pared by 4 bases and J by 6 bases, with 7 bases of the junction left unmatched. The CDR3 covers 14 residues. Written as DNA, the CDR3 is TGTGCCAGCAGCCTGGGACAGGGGCCCGGCGAGCAGTACTTC. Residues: CASSLGQGPGEQYF.

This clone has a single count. CDR3 sequence (DNA): TGCAGCGTTAGACAGGGGGCAACTGGAAACACCATATATTTT. This gives the protein CSVRQGATGNTIYF. The chain recombines TRBV29-1 with TRBJ1-3, with TRBD1 matching over 10 bases. Germline assignment: CDR1 SQVTM and CDR2 ANQGSEA. Trimming took 5 bases from V and 2 from J; bases not matched to a gene: 3. CDR3 size: 14 residues.

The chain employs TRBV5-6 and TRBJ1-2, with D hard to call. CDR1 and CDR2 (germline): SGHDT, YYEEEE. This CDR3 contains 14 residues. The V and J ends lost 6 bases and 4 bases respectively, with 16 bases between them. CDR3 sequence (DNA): TGTGCCAGCAACAACGAGGGAGGGCGCTATGGCTACACCTTC. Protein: CASNNEGGRYGYTF.

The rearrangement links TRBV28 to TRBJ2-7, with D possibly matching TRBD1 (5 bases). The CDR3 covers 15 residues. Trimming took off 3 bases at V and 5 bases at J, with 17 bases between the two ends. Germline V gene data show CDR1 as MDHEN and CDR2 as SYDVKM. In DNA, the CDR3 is TGTGCCAGCAGTTTGTCCTCGGCAGGGATGCACGAGCAGTACTTC. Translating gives CASSLSSAGMHEQYF.